The 30 T cell receptor beta chains reported below all come from one sample, sequenced in a study of Ad26.COV2.S vaccination and SARS-CoV-2 variants. Using immunoSEQ multiplex PCR, the repertoire was profiled, and TCRdb retains in-frame clones only, with some absent. Among some 480,000 clones, around 85% were seen once, and the ten largest hold about 13%. Treatment indicated: around 19 received Ad26.COV2.S at low or high dose, single or two shots; roughly 5 received placebo; per-sample allocation not given. Samples analyzed were those drawn on day 63 after the first vaccine or placebo injection. This sample comprised peripheral blood, obtained in a trial of Ad26.COV2.S vaccine versus placebo. These receptor sequences come from a person between 18 and 60 years old who received the Ad26.COV2.S COVID-19 vaccine or a placebo.

This clone has just a few counts. The rearrangement joins TRBV19 to TRBJ2-7; TRBD1 matches at 7 bases. Germline-derived CDR1 and CDR2 are LNHDA and SQIVND (reference sequence). The CDR3 consists of 16 residues. The trim removed 6 bases at V and 3 bases at J, leaving 14 bases unmatched. CDR3 in DNA: TGTGCCAGTAGCCCTCGGTCGACAGGGTCCCGCTACGAGCAGTACTTC. It specifies CASSPRSTGSRYEQYF.

This sequence joins TRBV6-5 and TRBJ1-1; 9 bases map to TRBD1. Germline V gene data show CDR1 as MNHEY and CDR2 as SVGAGI. J gave up 8 bases and V 4 bases, and 5 bases lay outside the gene matches. CDR3 length equals 13 residues. The CDR3 protein is CASSSGQGNEAFF. The CDR3, as DNA: TGTGCCAGCAGTTCGGGACAGGGAAACGAAGCTTTCTTT.

The chain joins TRBV5-1 to TRBJ2-7; perhaps TRBD1 as D (6 bases). Looked up from germline, CDR1 is SGHRS and CDR2 is YFSETQ. V lost 4 bases and J lost 1, with 9 bases in between. The CDR3 extends over 13 amino acids. The CDR3 DNA sequence: TGCGCCAGCAGCGGTACAGGGTCCTACGAGCAGTACTTC. Protein: CASSGTGSYEQYF.

This sequence joins TRBV6-1 and TRBJ2-5, with TRBD1 matching over 8 bases. The ends lost 2 bases at V and 4 bases at J; junction bases unmatched: 9. This CDR3 has 16 amino acids. Germline V lookup: CDR1 MNHNS, CDR2 SASEGT. In nucleotides, the CDR3 is TGTGCCAGCAGTGAACAGGGGGCAACCCACCTAGAGACCCAGTACTTC. This codes for CASSEQGATHLETQYF.

The V call is TRBV5-4, the J call TRBJ2-1; 11 nucleotides line up with TRBD2. The CDR3 loop spans 17 amino acids. Germline values: CDR1 SGHNT, CDR2 YYREEE (reference sequence). Trimming removed 4 bases from V and 2 bases from J; junction bases left unmatched: 8. The CDR3 sequence: CASSTTGLAEAYNEQFF. DNA of the CDR3: TGTGCCAGCAGCACTACGGGACTAGCGGAAGCCTACAATGAGCAGTTCTTC.

The chain has TRBV28 and TRBJ2-1; D remains ambiguous. The V end lost 6 bases, the J end lost 10 bases, and 13 bases lay between the germline ends. Germline-derived CDR1 and CDR2 are MDHEN and SYDVKM. The CDR3 is 12 residues long. The CDR3 reads CASSTVPREQFF. The CDR3 nucleotides read TGTGCCAGCAGCACTGTCCCCCGAGAGCAGTTCTTC.

With respect to this clone: An end of the junction differs from the germline gene, which may be a read error. V gene TRBV27 combines with J gene TRBJ2-2; TRBD2 aligns across 9 bases. This CDR3 has 21 amino acids. CDR1 MNHEY and CDR2 SMNVEV come from the germline V gene (reference sequence). In DNA form, the CDR3 reads TGTGTCAGCAGTCCCAACTTACCGGGACTAGCCCTATCAACGAACACCGGGGAGCTGTTTTTT. It yields the protein CVSSPNLPGLALSTNTGELFF.

Only one count was recorded for this clone. The genes are TRBV27 and TRBJ2-7; D assignment may be TRBD1 or TRBD2 (7 bases each). The ends were cut back, 3 bases at V and 4 bases at J, with 10 bases in the middle. Germline loops: CDR1 MNHEY, CDR2 SMNVEV (reference sequence). There are 13 residues in the CDR3. The CDR3 region is CASSLQGGYEQYF. DNA for the CDR3: TGTGCCAGCAGTTTGCAGGGGGGGTACGAGCAGTACTTC.

V gene TRBV5-1 combines with J gene TRBJ2-2; D ambiguous. V gave up 2 bases and J gave up 4 bases, with 6 bases separating them. The germline V gene has CDR1 SGHRS and CDR2 YFSETQ. The CDR3 sequence is 13 residues long. The CDR3 DNA follows: TGCGCCAGCAGCTTAAGTGGCACCGGGGAGCTGTTTTTT. Translation: CASSLSGTGELFF.

The chain recombines TRBV19 with TRBJ2-7; tentatively, D is TRBD2 (6 bases). The CDR3 totals 13 residues. CDR1 LNHDA and CDR2 SQIVND come from the germline V gene (reference sequence). Trimming took off 4 bases at V and 8 bases at J, with 15 bases between the two ends. The CDR3 DNA reads as TGTGCCAGTAGTACTCGGGAGAATGTGAAGCAGTACTTC. Translated, it gives CASSTRENVKQYF.

The V and J genes are TRBV5-4 and TRBJ2-5; D unresolved. The CDR3 spans 13 residues. Germline V gene sequence: CDR1 SGHNT, CDR2 YYREEE (reference sequence). V gave up 6 bases and J gave up 7 bases, with 16 bases separating them. CDR3: CASISDRRGTQYF. The CDR3 DNA follows: TGTGCCAGCATCTCGGACCGGCGCGGGACCCAGTACTTC. The full variable domain, in which reference TRBV5-4 and TRBJ2-5 provide the parts outside the CDR3, is ETGVTQSPTHLIKTRGQQVTLRCSSQSGHNTVSWYQQALGQGPQFIFQYYREEENGRGNFPPRFSGLQFPNYSSELNVNALELDDSALYLCASISDRRGTQYFGPGTRLLVL.

This chain joins TRBV5-1 and TRBJ2-1; D is ambiguous. Germline-derived CDR1 and CDR2 are SGHRS and YFSETQ. The CDR3 is 13 residues long. Trimming shortened V by 4 bases and J by 8 bases, and 13 bases separated the two germline ends. DNA for the CDR3: TGCGCCAGCAGCCCTAGGGTTATCGATGAGCAGTTCTTC. Its translation is CASSPRVIDEQFF. Based on the CDR3 plus reference TRBV5-1 and TRBJ2-1, the full variable domain is KAGVTQTPRYLIKTRGQQVTLSCSPISGHRSVSWYQQTPGQGLQFLFEYFSETQRNKGNFPGRFSGRQFSNSRSEMNVSTLELGDSALYLCASSPRVIDEQFFGPGTRLTVL.

V and J are TRBV7-2 and TRBJ1-1; perhaps TRBD1 as D (6 bases). Germline values: CDR1 SGHTA, CDR2 FQGNSA. The germline V and J ends were trimmed by 1 base and 4 bases, with 10 bases remaining between them. The CDR3 loop spans 14 amino acids. The CDR3 protein is CASSLVGDTTEAFF. DNA of the CDR3: TGTGCCAGCAGCTTAGTTGGGGACACCACTGAAGCTTTCTTT.

CDR3 sequence reads: CASSQSVNTYEQYF. In DNA form, the CDR3 reads TGCGCCAGCAGCCAAAGTGTCAACACCTACGAGCAGTACTTC. The V call is TRBV4-1, the J call TRBJ2-7; D gene uncertain. Deletions cut 2 bases from V and 2 bases from J, with 10 bases between. Germline CDR1 reads MGHRA; CDR2 reads YSYEKL. CDR3 length equals 14 residues.

In its sample, this clone was seen a few times. The chain is built from TRBV6-5 and TRBJ1-2, with D perhaps TRBD1 (6 bases). This CDR3 region has 12 residues. Germline V gene data show CDR1 as MNHEY and CDR2 as SVGAGI. V lost 4 bases and J lost 8, with 11 bases in between. CDR3 loop: CASSFPGDGYTF. The DNA of the CDR3 is TGTGCCAGCAGTTTCCCAGGGGACGGCTACACCTTC.

The gene calls are TRBV7-2 and TRBJ2-3; perhaps TRBD1 as D (5 bases). Trimming pared 2 bases from V and 1 base from J, leaving 7 bases between. The CDR3 contains 14 residues. Germline-derived CDR1 and CDR2 are SGHTA and FQGNSA. In DNA form, the CDR3 reads TGTGCCAGCAGCTTACCCAGGGGCACAGATACGCAGTATTTT. Its translation: CASSLPRGTDTQYF.

J is TRBJ1-3 and V is TRBV2; D not resolved. Trimming took off 6 bases at V and 4 bases at J, with 19 bases between the two ends. CDR3 length equals 16 residues. Germline CDR1 and CDR2: SNHLY and FYNNEI. The CDR3 DNA sequence: TGTGCCAGCAGCCCCAGCACGGGAGTTACGGGAAACACCATATATTTT. The encoded protein is CASSPSTGVTGNTIYF.

This clone was seen a single time. This chain connects TRBV4-2 to TRBJ2-5; 13 bases agree with TRBD2. V shed 2 bases, J shed 4 bases, and the junction held 4 bases outside the gene matches. The CDR3 runs to 16 residues. Per the germline V gene, CDR1 is LGHNA and CDR2 is YNFKEQ. The CDR3 DNA reads as TGTGCCAGCAGCCAATCACTAGCGGGAGGGCGAGAGACCCAGTACTTC. Its protein product is CASSQSLAGGRETQYF.

This clone has just a few counts. The CDR3 coding sequence is TGTGCCAGCAGTTCGATACGGGGGGCTAGCTCCTACGAGCAGTACTTC. Its protein is CASSSIRGASSYEQYF. The chain is built from TRBV6-6 and TRBJ2-7; D is perhaps TRBD2 (7 bases). This CDR3 has 16 residues. Germline values: CDR1 MNHNY, CDR2 SVGAGI (reference sequence). V was clipped by 4 bases and J by 0 bases, with 16 bases between them.

This clone was detected only once. This sequence joins TRBV12-5 and TRBJ1-4, with 7 bases fitting TRBD1. The CDR3 is 17 amino acids. CDR1 and CDR2 from the germline V gene are LGHNT and FRNRAP. Trimming cost V 5 bases and J 6 bases; bases outside gene matches: 15. CDR3 nucleotides: TGTGCTAGTGGTCCAATCCCCGGGACAGCCTTTTATGAAAAACTGTTTTTT. Protein: CASGPIPGTAFYEKLFF.

The chain combines TRBV4-2 with TRBJ2-7, with unresolved D. The CDR3 contains 15 residues. The germline V gene has CDR1 LGHNA and CDR2 YNFKEQ. V was cut by 0 bases and J by 2 bases, with 11 bases left in between. The CDR3 is CASSQEDGSPYEQYF. CDR3 DNA sequence: TGTGCCAGCAGCCAAGAGGACGGATCGCCCTACGAGCAGTACTTC.

This chain connects TRBV28 to TRBJ1-5, with D tentatively TRBD1 (6 bases). Trimming removed 6 bases at V and 3 bases at J, with 33 bases between. The CDR3 contains 21 residues. Germline V gene lookup returns CDR1 MDHEN and CDR2 SYDVKM. The CDR3 loop reads CASSPRRAGVGVPASNQPQHF. CDR3 bases: TGTGCCAGCAGCCCCCGCCGGGCAGGGGTCGGGGTCCCCGCGTCCAATCAGCCCCAGCATTTT.

The chain is built from TRBV27 and TRBJ2-1; D remains ambiguous. Trimming took off 8 bases at V and 6 bases at J, with 14 bases between the two ends. CDR1 is MNHEY, CDR2 SMNVEV, per germline (reference sequence). This CDR3 is 13 amino acids long. CDR3 region: CASRVSASNEQFF. DNA of the CDR3: TGTGCCAGCCGAGTCTCCGCTAGCAATGAGCAGTTCTTC.

The J gene is TRBJ2-7, the V gene TRBV6-5, with D perhaps given as TRBD1 or TRBD2 (5 bases each). This CDR3 is 12 amino acids long. Germline CDR1 is MNHEY and CDR2 is SVGAGI. V lost 8 bases, J lost 7 bases, and 15 bases lay in between. CDR3 DNA sequence: TGTGCCAGCGGGGACCCAATGGGGGAGCAGTACTTC. Translating gives CASGDPMGEQYF.

The chain recombines TRBV6-2 or TRBV6-3 with TRBJ2-1, with 10 bases lining up with TRBD2. The CDR3 extends over 16 amino acids. Trimming took 6 bases from V and 4 from J; bases not matched to a gene: 9. CDR1 and CDR2 from the germline V gene are MNHEY and SVGEGT. The DNA of the CDR3 is TGTGCCAGCAGCCCTCAAAGCGGGAGGGCTTACAATGAGCAGTTCTTC. Protein: CASSPQSGRAYNEQFF.

The V call is TRBV4-2, the J call TRBJ2-1; D uncertain. Trimming cost V 4 bases and J 5 bases, with 3 bases left between them. Germline assignment: CDR1 LGHNA and CDR2 YNFKEQ. CDR3 length: 11 residues. The CDR3: CASSRNNEQFF. The CDR3 DNA reads as TGTGCCAGCAGCCGGAACAATGAGCAGTTCTTC.

This clone occurred once. CDR3 in DNA: TGCGCCAGCAGCCCCCTTGTAGGGCCGAACTATGGCTACACCTTC. Translating gives CASSPLVGPNYGYTF. This chain uses TRBV23-1 with TRBJ1-2; D remains ambiguous. TRBV23-1 is an open reading frame, and its role is uncertain. V was pared by 6 bases and J by 2 bases, with 16 bases between. The CDR3 sequence is 15 residues long.

The chain carries TRBV18 and TRBJ2-7; 8 bases are a match to TRBD1. The V gene end was trimmed by 4 bases and the J gene end by 2 bases; junction bases not matched to a gene: 7. Germline V gene lookup returns CDR1 KGHSH and CDR2 LQKENI. The CDR3 is made up of 15 amino acids. The CDR3 DNA reads as TGTGCCAGCTCACTAACGGGGGACAGGACCTACGAGCAGTACTTC. This sequence encodes CASSLTGDRTYEQYF.

J is TRBJ2-7 and V is TRBV19, with no clear D. The V and J ends lost 1 base and 6 bases respectively, with 10 bases between them. CDR1 and CDR2 (germline): LNHDA, SQIVND (reference sequence). This CDR3 comprises 13 residues. The CDR3 DNA reads TGTGCCAGTAGTATAGGGGTCCATGTCGAGCAGTACTTC. It translates to CASSIGVHVEQYF.

The chain carries TRBV29-1 and TRBJ2-7; D may be TRBD1 (5 bases). Germline V gives CDR1 SQVTM, CDR2 ANQGSEA. The CDR3 is 11 amino acids. Trimming cost V 7 bases and J 7 bases, with 14 bases left between them. CDR3 bases: TGCAGCGGACAGTTTAGTGGGGAGCAGTACTTC. Its translation: CSGQFSGEQYF.